Below, 30 T cell receptor beta chains from the same sample are listed, as sequenced in a study of cytomegalovirus exposure and HLA in healthy donors. The repertoire was sequenced with immunoSEQ multiplex PCR; TCRdb's copy has only in-frame clones and lacks some. The data contain some 350,000 clones, roughly 90% of them seen just once; the ten biggest clones take up roughly 1.2%. The source material was PBMCs. All receptors derive from a woman aged 25 to 39 in good health and CMV-seropositive.

This chain uses TRBV7-6 with TRBJ2-4; D not resolved. V shed 5 bases and J shed 8 bases, with 16 bases lying between them. Germline V CDR1 and CDR2: SGHVS, FNYEAQ. This CDR3 is 14 amino acids long. For the CDR3, the DNA is TGTGCCAGCAGCCCCGGTGTAGGGTCGGACATTCAGTACTTC. Protein: CASSPGVGSDIQYF.

For this clone: The sample carries other DNA sequences with the same CDR3. The chain joins TRBV19 to TRBJ2-7; a weak D match, TRBD1 (5 bases). The CDR3 spans 13 residues. V dropped 2 bases and J dropped 1 base, with 6 bases sitting between them. Germline V gene data show CDR1 as LNHDA and CDR2 as SQIVND (reference sequence). The CDR3: CASSITGSYEQYF. The CDR3 DNA is TGTGCCAGTAGTATAACAGGTTCCTACGAGCAGTACTTC.

A note on this clone: Other DNA sequences in this sample translate to the same CDR3. The rearrangement joins TRBV19 to TRBJ1-5; D possibly corresponds to TRBD1 (6 bases). The CDR3 is made up of 13 amino acids. From germline, CDR1 is LNHDA and CDR2 SQIVND (reference sequence). Trimming removed 9 bases from V and 4 bases from J, with 13 bases in between. CDR3 bases: TGTGCCAGCTCGACAGGCTCTAATCAGCCCCAGCATTTT. Translated, it gives CASSTGSNQPQHF.

The chain links TRBV5-1 to TRBJ2-7; 8 positions match TRBD2. The CDR3 runs 14 residues. Germline values: CDR1 SGHRS, CDR2 YFSETQ. V lost 1 base, J lost 0 bases, and 0 bases stayed unmatched. The CDR3 is CASSLSGSSYEQYF. CDR3 nucleotides: TGCGCCAGCAGCTTGAGCGGGAGCTCCTACGAGCAGTACTTC.

The chain is built from TRBV6-5 and TRBJ1-2, with D maybe TRBD1 (5 bases). Trimming stripped 8 bases from V and 8 bases from J, with 21 bases between. Germline CDR1 and CDR2: MNHEY and SVGAGI. CDR3 size: 14 residues. The CDR3 DNA reads as TGTGCCAGCTGTGGGTCCGGCACAGGTGCCGGCTACACCTTC. The encoded protein is CASCGSGTGAGYTF.

This chain uses TRBV9 with TRBJ2-5, with D possibly matching TRBD2 (6 bases). With 0 bases removed from V and 7 bases from J, the gap between germline ends came to 16 bases. This CDR3 spans 15 amino acids. CDR1 is SGDLS, CDR2 YYNGEE, per germline. CDR3 residues: CASSVEEGISLTQYF. The DNA for the CDR3 is TGTGCCAGCAGCGTAGAGGAGGGGATTAGTTTGACCCAGTACTTC.

This rearrangement joins TRBV4-2 to TRBJ2-7, with 13 nucleotides matching TRBD2. Trimming removed 4 bases from V and 1 base from J; junction bases left unmatched: 4. Germline V gene sequence: CDR1 LGHNA, CDR2 YNFKEQ. The CDR3 runs to 16 residues. CDR3 sequence: CASSPPGLAGSYEQYF. In DNA form, the CDR3 reads TGTGCCAGCAGCCCTCCGGGACTAGCGGGGTCCTACGAGCAGTACTTC.

This chain uses TRBV27 with TRBJ1-1; 7 bases agree with TRBD1. Germline loops: CDR1 MNHEY, CDR2 SMNVEV (reference sequence). The CDR3 length is 15 residues. The V gene end was trimmed by 3 bases and the J gene end by 4 bases; junction bases not matched to a gene: 8. The CDR3 protein is CASSFNPRGVTEAFF. The CDR3 DNA reads as TGTGCCAGCAGTTTCAATCCCAGGGGGGTCACTGAAGCTTTCTTT.

The V call is TRBV7-9, the J call TRBJ2-5, with D unclear. Germline V gives CDR1 SEHNR, CDR2 FQNEAQ (reference sequence). Trimming pared 5 bases from V and 3 bases from J, leaving 10 bases between. CDR3 length: 13 amino acids. Here the CDR3 reads CASSPPSKETQYF. The CDR3 nucleotides read TGTGCCAGCAGCCCCCCCAGCAAAGAGACCCAGTACTTC.

The chain is built from TRBV27 and TRBJ1-5; D remains unclear. The CDR3 contains 14 residues. Trimming removed 6 bases from V and 1 base from J, with 10 bases in between. Germline-derived CDR1 and CDR2 are MNHEY and SMNVEV (reference sequence). The CDR3 is CASSPYRSNQPQHF. CDR3 DNA: TGTGCCAGCAGCCCGTACAGAAGCAATCAGCCCCAGCATTTT.

The V and J genes are TRBV2 and TRBJ1-1, with 7 bases identical to TRBD1. CDR3 length: 14 residues. The germline V gene encodes CDR1 SNHLY and CDR2 FYNNEI. The V segment lost 6 bases and the J segment 5 bases; nucleotides outside the gene matches: 9. The CDR3 bases are TGTGCCAGCAGGTCGATGACAGGGAGGACTGAAGCTTTCTTT. Translated: CASRSMTGRTEAFF.

CDR3 DNA: TGTGCCAGCAACACGGAGGGGCCCATGACCACCAATGAGCAGTTCTTC. It specifies CASNTEGPMTTNEQFF. This rearrangement joins TRBV28 to TRBJ2-1; D is perhaps TRBD2 (6 bases). Germline V gene data show CDR1 as MDHEN and CDR2 as SYDVKM. Trimming cost V 7 bases and J 6 bases, with 22 bases left between them. The CDR3 totals 16 residues. Variable domain in full (rest from reference TRBV28 and TRBJ2-1): DVKVTQSSRYLVKRTGEKVFLECVQDMDHENMFWYRQDPGLGLRLIYFSYDVKMKEKGDIPEGYSVSREKKERFSLILESASTNQTSMYLCASNTEGPMTTNEQFFGPGTRLTVL.

In DNA form, the CDR3 reads TGTGCCAGCTCACCACCGCTGGGGACAGGGGTAAACACAACTAATGAAAAACTGTTTTTT. It yields the protein CASSPPLGTGVNTTNEKLFF. The chain has TRBV18 and TRBJ1-4; the match to TRBD1 covers 10 bases. This CDR3 has 20 amino acids. Germline CDR1 is KGHSH and CDR2 is LQKENI. The junction had 10 bases not matched to a gene; V was cut back by 0 bases and J by 0 bases.

The table lists this clone with a count of one. The chain is built from TRBV18 and TRBJ2-3; D not certain. V was pared by 3 bases and J by 2 bases, with 6 bases between. The CDR3 has 13 residues. From germline, CDR1 is KGHSH and CDR2 LQKENI. CDR3 nucleotides: TGTGCCAGCTCACCGCTATCCACAGATACGCAGTATTTT. This sequence encodes CASSPLSTDTQYF.

This chain links TRBV27 with TRBJ2-7; TRBD1 might be the D (5 bases). The CDR3 loop spans 15 amino acids. Germline CDR1 MNHEY, CDR2 SMNVEV (reference sequence). The germline V and J ends were trimmed by 4 bases and 2 bases, with 15 bases remaining between them. The CDR3 nucleotides are TGTGCCAGCAGTTCCATGGACACGGACCCCTACGAGCAGTACTTC. This codes for CASSSMDTDPYEQYF.

The V and J genes are TRBV13 and TRBJ1-6; D perhaps matches TRBD1 (6 bases). Trimming took 6 bases from V and 0 from J, leaving 12 bases between them. Germline CDR1 PRHDT, CDR2 FYEKMQ (reference sequence). The CDR3 runs to 16 residues. This chain's CDR3 is CASRQGFSSYNSPLHF. CDR3 nucleotides: TGTGCCAGCAGGCAGGGGTTTAGCTCCTATAATTCACCCCTCCACTTT.

The chain carries TRBV6-1 and TRBJ2-5; no clear D. The germline V gene has CDR1 MNHNS and CDR2 SASEGT. Trimming cost V 3 bases and J 5 bases, with 10 bases left between them. The CDR3 has 13 amino acids. The CDR3 coding sequence is TGTGCCAGCAGTGATCTGACTCTGGAGACCCAGTACTTC. Translation: CASSDLTLETQYF.

The genes are TRBV5-1 and TRBJ2-3; the D gene is possibly TRBD2 (5 bases). V lost 3 bases and J 0 bases, leaving 5 bases between the germline ends. Germline values: CDR1 SGHRS, CDR2 YFSETQ. The CDR3 sequence is 13 residues long. The CDR3, as DNA: TGCGCCAGCAGCTGGACTAGCACAGATACGCAGTATTTT. This translates into CASSWTSTDTQYF.

The chain is built from TRBV2 and TRBJ2-7, with 9 bases matching TRBD2. There are 17 residues in the CDR3. CDR1 SNHLY and CDR2 FYNNEI come from the germline V gene. The ends lost 2 bases at V and 2 bases at J; junction bases unmatched: 10. The CDR3 protein is CASSESLSGSSPYEQYF. The CDR3 DNA follows: TGTGCCAGCAGTGAAAGTCTTAGCGGGAGCTCTCCCTACGAGCAGTACTTC.

The chain joins TRBV5-1 to TRBJ1-2, with a tentative D call TRBD1 (5 bases). The germline CDR1 and CDR2 sequences are SGHRS and YFSETQ. The germline V and J ends were trimmed by 0 bases and 2 bases, with 5 bases remaining between them. This CDR3 is built from 13 residues. This CDR3 is CASSLEGNYGYTF. The CDR3, as DNA: TGCGCCAGCAGCTTGGAGGGGAACTATGGCTACACCTTC.

This clone was counted a single time. The chain is built from TRBV28 and TRBJ1-1; D call uncertain. This CDR3 region has 15 residues. Between the trimmed V and J ends, which lost 2 bases and 4 bases, there was a span of 14 bases. Germline-derived CDR1 and CDR2 are MDHEN and SYDVKM. CDR3 DNA sequence: TGTGCCAGCAGTTTACCCTTTCCGGGAGCCACTGAAGCTTTCTTT. This encodes CASSLPFPGATEAFF.

The chain carries TRBV29-1 and TRBJ2-1; 9 bases agree with TRBD2. CDR3 length equals 14 residues. Trimming at V came to 4 bases and at J to 2 bases, leaving 3 bases not matched to a gene. Germline lookup yields CDR1 SQVTM and CDR2 ANQGSEA. The CDR3 here is CSVAAGGAYNEQFF. CDR3 DNA sequence: TGCAGCGTTGCCGCGGGGGGGGCCTACAATGAGCAGTTCTTC.

The CDR3 bases are TGTGCCAGCAGTGAGGGTCCTAATGAGCAGTTCTTC. Encoded protein: CASSEGPNEQFF. The gene calls are TRBV25-1 and TRBJ2-1; D is unresolved. Per germline, CDR1 MGHDK and CDR2 SYGVNS. Trimming took off 3 bases at V and 7 bases at J, with 7 bases between the two ends. The CDR3 is made up of 12 amino acids.

The V and J genes are TRBV7-6 and TRBJ2-1; D uncertain. Trimming removed 5 bases from V and 5 bases from J, with 16 bases in between. This CDR3 comprises 15 residues. CDR1 and CDR2 from the germline V gene are SGHVS and FNYEAQ. The CDR3 here is CASSLGLFTDNEQFF. DNA for the CDR3: TGTGCCAGCAGCCTAGGGCTTTTTACGGACAATGAGCAGTTCTTC.

The chain joins TRBV28 to TRBJ2-3, with 11 positions matching TRBD2. CDR3 size: 17 residues. Germline V gene lookup returns CDR1 MDHEN and CDR2 SYDVKM. V was pared by 2 bases and J by 6 bases, with 10 bases of the junction left unmatched. The CDR3 DNA is TGTGCCAGCAGTTTAGCCCGTAGCGGGAGGGCCGCTGATACGCAGTATTTT. Translating it yields CASSLARSGRAADTQYF. The full variable domain, with the rest looked up from reference TRBV28 and TRBJ2-3, is DVKVTQSSRYLVKRTGEKVFLECVQDMDHENMFWYRQDPGLGLRLIYFSYDVKMKEKGDIPEGYSVSREKKERFSLILESASTNQTSMYLCASSLARSGRAADTQYFGPGTRLTVL.

This chain joins TRBV6-5 and TRBJ2-7; unclear D gene. Germline V lookup: CDR1 MNHEY, CDR2 SVGAGI. V was clipped by 2 bases and J by 3 bases, with 11 bases between them. The CDR3 runs to 14 residues. The CDR3: CASSYGTGLYEQYF. As DNA, the CDR3 is TGTGCCAGCAGTTACGGAACGGGCCTCTACGAGCAGTACTTC.

The rearrangement links TRBV7-3 to TRBJ2-3, with TRBD1 as a possible D gene (5 bases). V lost 4 bases, J lost 0 bases, and 11 bases lay in between. CDR1 and CDR2 from the germline V gene are SGHTA and FQGTGA. This CDR3 is 15 amino acids long. CDR3 loop: CASSSDSLSTDTQYF. The CDR3 DNA is TGTGCCAGCAGCTCTGACAGCCTTAGCACAGATACGCAGTATTTT. Full variable domain (missing parts from reference TRBV7-3 and TRBJ2-3): GAGVSQTPSNKVTEKGKYVELRCDPISGHTALYWYRQSLGQGPEFLIYFQGTGAADDSGLPNDRFFAVRPEGSVSTLKIQRTERGDSAVYLCASSSDSLSTDTQYFGPGTRLTVL.

The rearrangement links TRBV2 to TRBJ1-1, with D unresolved. The V gene's germline CDR1 is SNHLY and CDR2 FYNNEI. This CDR3 is 10 amino acids long. V dropped 6 bases and J dropped 8 bases, with 7 bases sitting between them. CDR3 residues: CASRTIEAFF. As DNA, the CDR3 is TGTGCCAGCAGGACGATAGAAGCTTTCTTT.

The CDR3 is CSAGSPSEQYF. Written as DNA, the CDR3 is TGCAGCGCTGGAAGCCCGAGTGAGCAGTACTTC. The V call is TRBV20-1, the J call TRBJ2-7; no definite D call. Germline loops: CDR1 DFQATT, CDR2 SNEGSKA (reference sequence). The CDR3 has 11 residues.

This sequence joins TRBV28 and TRBJ1-1; D is undetermined. CDR1 is MDHEN and CDR2 is SYDVKM in the germline V gene. The germline V and J ends were trimmed by 2 bases and 1 base, with 11 bases remaining between them. This CDR3 comprises 15 residues. The CDR3 coding sequence is TGTGCCAGCAGTTTAATCGTCCAGTGGAACACTGAAGCTTTCTTT. Amino acids: CASSLIVQWNTEAFF. The whole variable domain, filled in from reference TRBV28 and TRBJ1-1, reads DVKVTQSSRYLVKRTGEKVFLECVQDMDHENMFWYRQDPGLGLRLIYFSYDVKMKEKGDIPEGYSVSREKKERFSLILESASTNQTSMYLCASSLIVQWNTEAFFGQGTRLTVV.